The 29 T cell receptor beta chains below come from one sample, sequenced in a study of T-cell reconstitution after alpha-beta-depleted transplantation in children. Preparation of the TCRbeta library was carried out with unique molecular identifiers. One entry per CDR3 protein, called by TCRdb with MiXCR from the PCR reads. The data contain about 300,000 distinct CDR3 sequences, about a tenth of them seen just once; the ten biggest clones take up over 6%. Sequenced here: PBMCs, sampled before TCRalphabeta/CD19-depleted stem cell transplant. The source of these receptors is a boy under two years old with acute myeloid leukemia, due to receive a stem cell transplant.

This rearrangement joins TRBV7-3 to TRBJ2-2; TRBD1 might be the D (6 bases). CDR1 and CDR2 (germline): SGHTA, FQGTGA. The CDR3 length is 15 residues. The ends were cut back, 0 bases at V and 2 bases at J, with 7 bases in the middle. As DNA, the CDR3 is TGTGCCAGCAGCTTAACGGGACAAAACACCGGGGAGCTGTTTTTT. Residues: CASSLTGQNTGELFF.

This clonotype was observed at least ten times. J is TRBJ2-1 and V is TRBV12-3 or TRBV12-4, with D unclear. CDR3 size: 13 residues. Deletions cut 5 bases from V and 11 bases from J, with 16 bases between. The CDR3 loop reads CASSQSRGGKQFF. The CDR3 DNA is TGTGCCAGCAGTCAATCCCGTGGCGGCAAGCAGTTCTTC.

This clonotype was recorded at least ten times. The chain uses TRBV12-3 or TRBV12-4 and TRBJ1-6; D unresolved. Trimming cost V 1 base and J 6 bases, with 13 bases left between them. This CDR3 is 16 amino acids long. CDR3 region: CASSLGGNSGNSPLHF. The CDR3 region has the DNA TGTGCCAGCAGTTTAGGGGGTAATAGCGGTAATTCACCCCTCCACTTT.

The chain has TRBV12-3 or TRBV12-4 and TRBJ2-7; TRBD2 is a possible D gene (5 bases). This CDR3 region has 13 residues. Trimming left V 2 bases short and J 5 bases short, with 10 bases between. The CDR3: CASSLREGDEQYF. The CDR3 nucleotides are TGTGCCAGCAGTTTACGAGAGGGAGACGAGCAGTACTTC.

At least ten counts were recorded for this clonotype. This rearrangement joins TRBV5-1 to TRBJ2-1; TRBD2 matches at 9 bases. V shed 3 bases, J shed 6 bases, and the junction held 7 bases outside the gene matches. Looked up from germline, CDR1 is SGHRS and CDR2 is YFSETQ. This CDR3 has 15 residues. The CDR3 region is CASSSGTSFINEQFF. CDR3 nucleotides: TGCGCCAGCAGCTCCGGGACTAGCTTTATCAATGAGCAGTTCTTC.

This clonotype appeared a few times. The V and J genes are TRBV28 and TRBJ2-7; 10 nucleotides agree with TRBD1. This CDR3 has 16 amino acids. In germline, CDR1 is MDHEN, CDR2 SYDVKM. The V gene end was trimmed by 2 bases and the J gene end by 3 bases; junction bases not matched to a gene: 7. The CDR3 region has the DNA TGTGCCAGCAGTTTACTTGGGACAGGGGTTCGCTACGAGCAGTACTTC. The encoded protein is CASSLLGTGVRYEQYF.

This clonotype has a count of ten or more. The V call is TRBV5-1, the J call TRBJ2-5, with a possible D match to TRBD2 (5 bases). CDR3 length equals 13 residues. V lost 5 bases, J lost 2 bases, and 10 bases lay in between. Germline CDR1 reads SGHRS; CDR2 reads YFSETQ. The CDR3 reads CASSKSGQETQYF. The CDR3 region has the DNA TGCGCCAGCAGTAAGAGCGGACAAGAGACCCAGTACTTC.

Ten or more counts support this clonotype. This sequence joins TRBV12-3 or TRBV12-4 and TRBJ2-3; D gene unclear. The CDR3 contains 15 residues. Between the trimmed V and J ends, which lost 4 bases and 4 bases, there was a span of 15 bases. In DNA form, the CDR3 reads TGTGCCAGCAGTTATCAATACCGTGGCCCAGATACGCAGTATTTT. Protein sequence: CASSYQYRGPDTQYF.

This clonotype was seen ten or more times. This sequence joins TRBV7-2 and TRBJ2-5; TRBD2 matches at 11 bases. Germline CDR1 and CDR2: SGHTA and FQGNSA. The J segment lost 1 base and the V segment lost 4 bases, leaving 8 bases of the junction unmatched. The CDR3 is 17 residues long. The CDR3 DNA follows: TGTGCCAGCAGCTACCGAGGAGGGACTAGCGGCCAAGAGACCCAGTACTTC. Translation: CASSYRGGTSGQETQYF. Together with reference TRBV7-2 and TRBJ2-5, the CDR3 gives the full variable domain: GAGVSQSPSNKVTEKGKDVELRCDPISGHTALYWYRQSLGQGLEFLIYFQGNSAPDKSGLPSDRFSAERTGGSVSTLTIQRTQQEDSAVYLCASSYRGGTSGQETQYFGPGTRLLVL.

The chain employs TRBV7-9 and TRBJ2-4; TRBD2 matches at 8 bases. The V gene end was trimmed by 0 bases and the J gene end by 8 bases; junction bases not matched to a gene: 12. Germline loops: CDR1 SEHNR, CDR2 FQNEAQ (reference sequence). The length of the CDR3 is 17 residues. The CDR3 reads CASSLALTGGPSDIQYF. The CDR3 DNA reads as TGTGCCAGCAGCTTAGCACTAACGGGAGGGCCCTCAGACATTCAGTACTTC.

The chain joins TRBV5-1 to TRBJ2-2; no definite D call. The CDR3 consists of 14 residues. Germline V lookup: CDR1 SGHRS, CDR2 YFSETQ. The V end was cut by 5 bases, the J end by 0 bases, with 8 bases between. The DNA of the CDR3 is TGCGCCAGCAGACCGGGTGCGAACACCGGGGAGCTGTTTTTT. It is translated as CASRPGANTGELFF.

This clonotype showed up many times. The CDR3 region has the DNA TGTGCCAGCAGTTTGGCAGGGAGAGCCAAAAACATTCAGTACTTC. Encoded protein: CASSLAGRAKNIQYF. V and J are TRBV28 and TRBJ2-4, with D perhaps assigned TRBD1 or TRBD2 (5 bases each). CDR1 and CDR2 (germline): MDHEN, SYDVKM. This CDR3 spans 15 amino acids. V dropped 3 bases and J dropped 0 bases, with 9 bases sitting between them.

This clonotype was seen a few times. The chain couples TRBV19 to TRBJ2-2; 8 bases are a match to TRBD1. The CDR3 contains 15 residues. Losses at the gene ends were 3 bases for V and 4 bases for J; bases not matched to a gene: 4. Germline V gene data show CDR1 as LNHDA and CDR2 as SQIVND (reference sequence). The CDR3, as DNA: TGTGCCAGTAGTATTCAGGGGGCAGGCACCGGGGAGCTGTTTTTT. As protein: CASSIQGAGTGELFF.

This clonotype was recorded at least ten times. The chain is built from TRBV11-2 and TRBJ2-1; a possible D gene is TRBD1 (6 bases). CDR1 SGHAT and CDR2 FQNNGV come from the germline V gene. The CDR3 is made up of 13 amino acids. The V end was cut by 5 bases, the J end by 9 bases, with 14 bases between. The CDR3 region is CASSSHRGGEQFF. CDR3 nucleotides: TGTGCCAGCAGCAGCCACAGAGGGGGTGAGCAGTTCTTC.

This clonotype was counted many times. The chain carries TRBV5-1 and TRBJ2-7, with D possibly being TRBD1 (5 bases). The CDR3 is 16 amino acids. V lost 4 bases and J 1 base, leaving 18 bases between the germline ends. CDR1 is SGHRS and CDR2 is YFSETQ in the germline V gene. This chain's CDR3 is CASSPLTAKLSYEQYF. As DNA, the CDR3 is TGCGCCAGCAGCCCCTTGACAGCCAAGTTATCCTACGAGCAGTACTTC. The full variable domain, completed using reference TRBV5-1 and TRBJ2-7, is KAGVTQTPRYLIKTRGQQVTLSCSPISGHRSVSWYQQTPGQGLQFLFEYFSETQRNKGNFPGRFSGRQFSNSRSEMNVSTLELGDSALYLCASSPLTAKLSYEQYFGPGTRLTVT.

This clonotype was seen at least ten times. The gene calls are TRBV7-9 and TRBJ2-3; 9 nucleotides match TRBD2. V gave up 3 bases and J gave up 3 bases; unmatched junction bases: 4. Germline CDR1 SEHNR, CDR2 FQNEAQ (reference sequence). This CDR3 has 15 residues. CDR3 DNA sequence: TGTGCCAGCAGCTTCTTCCTAGCGGGGACAGATACGCAGTATTTT. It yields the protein CASSFFLAGTDTQYF.

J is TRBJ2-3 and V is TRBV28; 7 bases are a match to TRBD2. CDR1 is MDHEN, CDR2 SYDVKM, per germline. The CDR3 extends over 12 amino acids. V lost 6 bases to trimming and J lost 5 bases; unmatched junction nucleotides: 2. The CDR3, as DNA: TGTGCCAGCAGGGGGGGGTTAGATACGCAGTATTTT. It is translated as CASRGGLDTQYF. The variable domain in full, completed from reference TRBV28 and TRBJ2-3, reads DVKVTQSSRYLVKRTGEKVFLECVQDMDHENMFWYRQDPGLGLRLIYFSYDVKMKEKGDIPEGYSVSREKKERFSLILESASTNQTSMYLCASRGGLDTQYFGPGTRLTVL.

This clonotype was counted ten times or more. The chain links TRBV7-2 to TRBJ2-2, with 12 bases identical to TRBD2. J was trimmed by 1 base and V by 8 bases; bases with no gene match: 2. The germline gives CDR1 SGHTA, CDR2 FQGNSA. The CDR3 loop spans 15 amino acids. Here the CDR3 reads CASLTSGGNTGELFF. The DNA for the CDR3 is TGTGCCAGCTTGACTAGCGGGGGGAACACCGGGGAGCTGTTTTTT.

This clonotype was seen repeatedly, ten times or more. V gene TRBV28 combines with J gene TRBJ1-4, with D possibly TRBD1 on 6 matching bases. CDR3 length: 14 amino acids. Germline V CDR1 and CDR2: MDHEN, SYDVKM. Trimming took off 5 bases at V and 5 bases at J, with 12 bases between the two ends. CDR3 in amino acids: CASSQYDRNEKLFF. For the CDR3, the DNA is TGTGCCAGCAGTCAATATGACAGGAATGAAAAACTGTTTTTT.

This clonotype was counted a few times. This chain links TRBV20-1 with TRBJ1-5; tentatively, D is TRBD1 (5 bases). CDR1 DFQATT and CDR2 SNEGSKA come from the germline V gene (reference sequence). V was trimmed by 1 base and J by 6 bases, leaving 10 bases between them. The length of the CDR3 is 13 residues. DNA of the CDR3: TGCAGTGCTAGAGGTGGGACTTTTCAGCCCCAGCATTTT. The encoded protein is CSARGGTFQPQHF.

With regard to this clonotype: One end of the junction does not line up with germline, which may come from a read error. The CDR3 spells CCARDALAGGRETQYF. The DNA for the CDR3 is TGCTGTGCTAGAGATGCCCTAGCGGGGGGGCGGGAGACCCAGTACTTC. The V gene is TRBV20-1, the J gene TRBJ2-5; 12 bases agree with TRBD2. The length of the CDR3 is 16 residues. CDR1 DFQATT and CDR2 SNEGSKA come from the germline V gene (reference sequence).

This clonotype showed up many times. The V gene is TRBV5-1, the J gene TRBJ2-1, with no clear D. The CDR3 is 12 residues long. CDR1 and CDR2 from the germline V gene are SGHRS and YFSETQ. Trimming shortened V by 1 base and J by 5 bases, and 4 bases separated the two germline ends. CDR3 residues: CASSLWDNEQFF. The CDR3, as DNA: TGCGCCAGCAGCTTGTGGGACAATGAGCAGTTCTTC.

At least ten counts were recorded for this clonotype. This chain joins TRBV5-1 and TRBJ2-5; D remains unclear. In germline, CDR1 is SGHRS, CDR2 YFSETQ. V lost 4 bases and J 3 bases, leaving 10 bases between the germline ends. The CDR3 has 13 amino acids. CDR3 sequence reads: CASSQEWEETQYF. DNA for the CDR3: TGCGCCAGCAGCCAGGAGTGGGAAGAGACCCAGTACTTC.

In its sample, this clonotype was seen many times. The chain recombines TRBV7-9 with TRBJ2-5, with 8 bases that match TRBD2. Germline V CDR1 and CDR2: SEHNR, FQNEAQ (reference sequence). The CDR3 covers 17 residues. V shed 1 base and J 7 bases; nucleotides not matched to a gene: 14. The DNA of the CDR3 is TGTGCCAGCAGCTTAGGGTTAACGACTAGCGAGATTGCGACCCAGTACTTC. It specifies CASSLGLTTSEIATQYF.

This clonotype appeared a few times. CDR3 nucleotides: TGCGCCAGCAGCTTGGAACTAGCGGGAAGGTATACCGGGGAGCTGTTTTTT. Amino acids: CASSLELAGRYTGELFF. The chain is built from TRBV5-1 and TRBJ2-2; 10 positions match TRBD2. The CDR3 totals 17 residues. In germline, CDR1 is SGHRS, CDR2 YFSETQ. Germline trimming cut 0 bases from V and 5 bases from J; bases unmatched to any gene: 7. Supplemented by reference TRBV5-1 and TRBJ2-2, the full variable domain reads KAGVTQTPRYLIKTRGQQVTLSCSPISGHRSVSWYQQTPGQGLQFLFEYFSETQRNKGNFPGRFSGRQFSNSRSEMNVSTLELGDSALYLCASSLELAGRYTGELFFGEGSRLTVL.

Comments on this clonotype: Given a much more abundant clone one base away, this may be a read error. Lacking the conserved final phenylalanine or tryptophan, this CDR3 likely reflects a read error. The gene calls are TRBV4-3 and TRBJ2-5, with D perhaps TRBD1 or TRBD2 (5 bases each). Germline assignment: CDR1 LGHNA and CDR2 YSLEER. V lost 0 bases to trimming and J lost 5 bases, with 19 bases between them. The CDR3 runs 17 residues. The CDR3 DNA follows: TGCGCCAGCAGCCAAGACCCAGGGACGCCTGTCTTGGAGACCCAGTACGTC. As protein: CASSQDPGTPVLETQYV.

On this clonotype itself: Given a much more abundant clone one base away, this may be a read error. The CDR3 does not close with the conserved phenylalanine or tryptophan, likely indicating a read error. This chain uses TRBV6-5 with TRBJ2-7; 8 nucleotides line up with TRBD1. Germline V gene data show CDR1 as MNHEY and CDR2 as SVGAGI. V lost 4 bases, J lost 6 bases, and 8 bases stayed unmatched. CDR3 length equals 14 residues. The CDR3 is CASSSDRVGFEQYS. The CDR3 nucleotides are TGTGCCAGCAGTTCGGACAGGGTAGGGTTCGAGCAGTACTCC.

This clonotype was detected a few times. CDR3 bases: TGTGCCATCAGTGAGGGATGGAGGCATCTAGGCCCTGACGAGCAGTACTTC. Translated, it gives CAISEGWRHLGPDEQYF. The V call is TRBV10-3, the J call TRBJ2-7; perhaps TRBD2 as D (5 bases). Trimming removed 2 bases from V and 5 bases from J, with 22 bases in between. CDR1 ENHRY and CDR2 SYGVKD come from the germline V gene. The CDR3 contains 17 residues.

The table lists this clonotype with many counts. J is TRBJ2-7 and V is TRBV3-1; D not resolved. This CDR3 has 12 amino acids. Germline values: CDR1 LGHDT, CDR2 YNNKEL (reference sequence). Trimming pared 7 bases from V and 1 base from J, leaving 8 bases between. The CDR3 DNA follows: TGTGCCAGCAAAGGGAAGTCCTACGAGCAGTACTTC. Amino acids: CASKGKSYEQYF.